These 21 T cell receptor beta chains share one sample of origin, sequenced in a study of CD8+CD57+ T cells in acquired aplastic anemia. Profiles of TCR beta VDJ and CDR3 were generated from a genomic DNA template. MiXCR was run by TCRdb on the reads, yielding one entry per CDR3 protein. The sample holds approximately 470,000 distinct CDR3 sequences, roughly a third seen once. Patients sequenced had flow cytometry evidence of CD8+CD57+ cell expansion. Input material: sorted CD4+, CD8+, or CD8+CD57+ T cells (not recorded which) from PBMCs. These receptor sequences come from a human donor with aplastic anemia.

V gene TRBV10-3 combines with J gene TRBJ2-7; possibly TRBD1 for D (5 bases). V lost 4 bases and J lost 2, with 9 bases in between. The CDR3 is 13 amino acids. Germline V gene data show CDR1 as ENHRY and CDR2 as SYGVKD. The CDR3 sequence: CAISVPQAYEQYF. For the CDR3, the DNA is TGTGCCATCAGTGTGCCACAGGCCTACGAGCAGTACTTC.

J is TRBJ1-3 and V is TRBV19; TRBD1 is a possible D gene (6 bases). The V gene's germline CDR1 is LNHDA and CDR2 SQIVND (reference sequence). The CDR3 consists of 15 residues. Trimming removed 7 bases from V and 2 bases from J, with 15 bases in between. CDR3 loop: CASNSEGGPGNTIYF. The DNA of the CDR3 is TGTGCCAGTAACTCCGAAGGGGGGCCTGGAAACACCATATATTTT.

This clonotype was seen many times. V is TRBV20-1 and J is TRBJ1-6; D might be TRBD1 (5 bases). V lost 2 bases and J lost 7, with 15 bases in between. CDR3 length: 15 amino acids. Germline CDR1 DFQATT, CDR2 SNEGSKA (reference sequence). The CDR3, as DNA: TGCAGTGCTAGAAGGTTCGGGGGGGAAAATTCACCCCTCCACTTT. Translating it yields CSARRFGGENSPLHF.

This chain connects TRBV19 to TRBJ2-5; D might be TRBD2 (6 bases). Trimming cost V 9 bases and J 3 bases, with 17 bases left between them. The CDR3 has 14 residues. Germline V CDR1 and CDR2: LNHDA, SQIVND (reference sequence). DNA of the CDR3: TGTGCCAGCAGCTTGTGGGGCGGGGAAGAGACCCAGTACTTC. Translation: CASSLWGGEETQYF.

This clonotype was seen a handful of times. This rearrangement joins TRBV10-2 to TRBJ1-6; TRBD1 is a possible D gene (5 bases). The V end was cut by 7 bases, the J end by 9 bases, with 16 bases between. The germline V gene has CDR1 WSHSY and CDR2 SAAADI. This CDR3 contains 14 residues. The CDR3 DNA reads TGCGCCAGCATGAGGAATACAGGAGGTTCACCCCTCCACTTT. Its protein product is CASMRNTGGSPLHF.

This clonotype was counted ten times or more. V usage is TRBV20-1 and J usage is TRBJ2-7; 8 bases agree with TRBD1. V gave up 1 base and J gave up 4 bases; unmatched junction bases: 3. Germline-derived CDR1 and CDR2 are DFQATT and SNEGSKA (reference sequence). This CDR3 is built from 13 residues. The CDR3 sequence: CSARVGTGYEQYF. The CDR3 bases are TGCAGTGCTAGAGTGGGGACAGGTTACGAGCAGTACTTC.

The chain joins TRBV28 to TRBJ2-7; D is unclear. Trimming stripped 3 bases from V and 3 bases from J, with 12 bases between. The CDR3 consists of 14 residues. Per germline, CDR1 MDHEN and CDR2 SYDVKM. The CDR3 bases are TGTGCCAGCAGTTTGGGCGGATCCGACTACGAGCAGTACTTC. Amino acids: CASSLGGSDYEQYF.

The chain has TRBV11-2 and TRBJ2-1, with TRBD2 matching 7 bases. V lost 5 bases, J lost 8 bases, and 12 bases stayed unmatched. CDR1 and CDR2 (germline): SGHAT, FQNNGV. The CDR3 contains 15 residues. The CDR3 region is CASSVRVWGGHEQFF. The CDR3 DNA sequence: TGTGCCAGCAGCGTCAGGGTGTGGGGGGGACATGAGCAGTTCTTC. Complete variable domain (other parts from reference TRBV11-2 and TRBJ2-1): EAGVAQSPRYKIIEKRQSVAFWCNPISGHATLYWYQQILGQGPKLLIQFQNNGVVDDSQLPKDRFSAERLKGVDSTLKIQPAKLEDSAVYLCASSVRVWGGHEQFFGPGTRLTVL.

The chain has TRBV29-1 and TRBJ2-1; 13 nucleotides agree with TRBD2. The CDR3 spans 15 residues. V was pared by 7 bases and J by 5 bases, with 8 bases of the junction left unmatched. CDR1 is SQVTM, CDR2 ANQGSEA, per germline. The DNA for the CDR3 is TGCAGCGGGACTAGCGGGGGAGATGAAAACAATGAGCAGTTCTTC. Protein product: CSGTSGGDENNEQFF.

This clonotype was observed at least ten times. The chain recombines TRBV2 with TRBJ2-7; D may be TRBD2 (6 bases). V lost 6 bases and J lost 6, with 18 bases in between. This CDR3 contains 14 residues. CDR1 is SNHLY, CDR2 FYNNEI, per germline. DNA of the CDR3: TGTGCCAGCAGGACCCGGGAGAAACCCTCCGAGCAGTACTTC. Translation gives CASRTREKPSEQYF.

The chain combines TRBV20-1 with TRBJ2-1; TRBD2 matches at 7 bases. The V and J ends lost 0 bases and 8 bases, in that order; junction bases with no gene match: 7. The CDR3 is 14 residues long. Germline assignment: CDR1 DFQATT and CDR2 SNEGSKA (reference sequence). DNA for the CDR3: TGCAGTGCTAGAGACCCTCGGACTAGGTATGAGCAGTTCTTC. Its protein is CSARDPRTRYEQFF.

This clonotype has a count of ten or more. The V gene is TRBV20-1, the J gene TRBJ2-7; D is unresolved. V dropped 7 bases and J dropped 3 bases, with 13 bases sitting between them. The CDR3 has 12 residues. From germline, CDR1 is DFQATT and CDR2 SNEGSKA (reference sequence). The CDR3, as DNA: TGCAGTGGAGGACCACCGGGCTACGAGCAGTACTTC. Protein sequence: CSGGPPGYEQYF.

This clonotype was counted a few times. The CDR3 bases are TGTGCCAGCCGGCGGACAAGCTCCTACGAGCAGTACTTC. Encoded protein: CASRRTSSYEQYF. The J gene is TRBJ2-7, the V gene TRBV14, with TRBD1 as a possible D gene (5 bases). The CDR3 contains 13 residues. V lost 8 bases to trimming and J lost 0 bases, with 11 bases between them. Per germline, CDR1 SGHDN and CDR2 FVKESK.

This clonotype was seen many times. This rearrangement joins TRBV2 to TRBJ1-5; no clear D gene. The germline gives CDR1 SNHLY, CDR2 FYNNEI. The CDR3 is 14 residues long. The V gene lost 6 bases and the J gene lost 3 bases, with 12 bases spanning the gap. The CDR3 here is CASRKLVNNQPQHF. The CDR3 bases are TGTGCCAGCAGGAAGCTTGTTAACAATCAGCCCCAGCATTTT.

The chain joins TRBV2 to TRBJ2-7; a weak D match, TRBD1 (6 bases). CDR1 and CDR2 (germline): SNHLY, FYNNEI. This CDR3 spans 14 amino acids. Deletions cut 5 bases from V and 6 bases from J, with 17 bases between. The CDR3 loop is CASSKLTGGREQYF. The DNA of the CDR3 is TGTGCCAGCAGTAAATTGACAGGTGGCCGCGAGCAGTACTTC.

The chain recombines TRBV5-6 with TRBJ1-5; D unresolved. In germline, CDR1 is SGHDT, CDR2 YYEEEE. The CDR3 is 14 amino acids. V shed 0 bases and J shed 8 bases, with 12 bases lying between them. CDR3 in amino acids: CASSLVGRWEPQHF. For the CDR3, the DNA is TGTGCCAGCAGCTTGGTAGGAAGGTGGGAGCCCCAGCATTTT.

This clonotype was detected many times. The chain couples TRBV12-3 or TRBV12-4 to TRBJ2-5; TRBD2 matches 8 bases. The ends lost 4 bases at V and 5 bases at J; junction bases unmatched: 9. The CDR3 totals 15 residues. The CDR3 protein is CASSSPGTRWETQYF. In DNA form, the CDR3 reads TGTGCCAGCAGTTCCCCCGGGACTAGGTGGGAGACCCAGTACTTC.

A note on this clonotype: Without the conserved terminal phenylalanine or tryptophan, this CDR3 likely stems from a read error. V usage is TRBV2 and J usage is TRBJ2-7, with TRBD2 identical over 8 bases. Germline CDR1 is SNHLY and CDR2 is FYNNEI. The CDR3 has 12 residues. As DNA, the CDR3 is TGTGCCAGTAGTGCGGGGGGCCACGAGCAGTACCTC. Translation gives CASSAGGHEQYL.

This clonotype has at least ten counts. V gene TRBV4-2 combines with J gene TRBJ1-6, with 7 nucleotides matching TRBD1. CDR1 is LGHNA and CDR2 is YNFKEQ in the germline V gene. The length of the CDR3 is 15 residues. The J segment lost 7 bases and the V segment lost 0 bases, leaving 3 bases of the junction unmatched. In DNA, the CDR3 is TGTGCCAGCAGCCAAGACGACAGGGTGAATTCACCCCTCCACTTT. Translated: CASSQDDRVNSPLHF.

This clonotype occurred a few times. This chain connects TRBV27 to TRBJ1-3; weak D call: TRBD1 (5 bases). The germline gives CDR1 MNHEY, CDR2 SMNVEV (reference sequence). This CDR3 spans 16 amino acids. V gave up 3 bases and J gave up 0 bases, with 12 bases separating them. This chain's CDR3 is CASSLTGLSSGNTIYF. The DNA for the CDR3 is TGTGCCAGCAGTTTGACGGGACTCAGCTCTGGAAACACCATATATTTT.

This clonotype was counted ten times or more. CDR3 amino acids: CSARYTQETQYF. The CDR3 DNA reads TGCAGTGCTAGATACACTCAAGAGACCCAGTACTTC. This rearrangement joins TRBV20-1 to TRBJ2-5; D not resolved. From germline, CDR1 is DFQATT and CDR2 SNEGSKA (reference sequence). V gave up 2 bases and J gave up 2 bases, with 6 bases separating them. This CDR3 region has 12 residues.